These 21 T cell receptor beta chains came from one sample sequenced in a study of cytomegalovirus exposure and HLA in healthy donors. Primers: 60 Vbeta forward and 13 Jbeta reverse. TCRdb's copy holds only in-frame clones and misses some; the assay was immunoSEQ multiplex PCR. This table has approximately 160,000 clones, around 80% appearing once. Sequenced: PBMCs. The receptors were sampled from a female donor in good health and CMV-seronegative.

The chain employs TRBV28 and TRBJ2-2; 7 bases agree with TRBD1. This CDR3 has 17 amino acids. The junction had 14 bases not matched to a gene; V was cut back by 4 bases and J by 6 bases. The germline V gene has CDR1 MDHEN and CDR2 SYDVKM. CDR3 nucleotide sequence: TGTGCCAGCAGTTATGGTTTTATGGGGCAGGGGGCCGGGGAGCTGTTTTTT. Protein sequence: CASSYGFMGQGAGELFF.

This chain connects TRBV19 to TRBJ1-1, with TRBD1 matching 7 bases. The CDR3 runs 12 residues. The germline V gene has CDR1 LNHDA and CDR2 SQIVND (reference sequence). Unmatched junction bases numbered 6, after V lost 10 bases and J lost 4 bases. CDR3 residues: CATSRGFTEAFF. In DNA form, the CDR3 reads TGTGCCACGTCCAGGGGGTTCACTGAAGCTTTCTTT.

The chain couples TRBV18 to TRBJ1-2, with D possibly TRBD1 on 5 matching bases. Germline CDR1 reads KGHSH; CDR2 reads LQKENI. Trimming shortened V by 2 bases and J by 6 bases, and 10 bases separated the two germline ends. This CDR3 has 13 amino acids. The CDR3 is CASSPGGKDGYTF. CDR3 in DNA: TGTGCCAGCTCACCAGGGGGGAAGGATGGCTACACCTTC.

The gene calls are TRBV7-2 and TRBJ2-5, with D possibly being TRBD1 (5 bases). The DNA end is more similar to TRBJ2-7, so the J call may be wrong. The germline CDR1 and CDR2 sequences are SGHTA and FQGNSA. CDR3 length equals 14 residues. The chain's CDR3 is CASSLQGAPYEQYF. The DNA of the CDR3 is TGTGCCAGCAGCTTACAGGGTGCCCCCTACGAGCAGTACTTC.

The chain recombines TRBV5-1 with TRBJ2-2; maybe TRBD2 (5 bases). With 1 base removed from V and 2 bases from J, the gap between germline ends came to 6 bases. This CDR3 contains 14 residues. Per the germline V gene, CDR1 is SGHRS and CDR2 is YFSETQ. CDR3 DNA sequence: TGCGCCAGCAGCTTGACGGGAAACACCGGGGAGCTGTTTTTT. Its translation: CASSLTGNTGELFF.

The chain carries TRBV5-3 and TRBJ2-1; 9 bases align to TRBD1. TRBV5-3 is given ORF status, its function remaining uncertain. J lost 6 bases, V lost 5 bases, and 3 bases had no gene match. This CDR3 contains 13 residues. The CDR3 here is CARSWGQGNEQFF. The CDR3 nucleotides read TGTGCCAGAAGTTGGGGACAGGGCAATGAGCAGTTCTTC.

V and J are TRBV5-4 and TRBJ1-1; the D gene is possibly TRBD1 (6 bases). CDR1 and CDR2 from the germline V gene are SGHNT and YYREEE (reference sequence). There are 15 residues in the CDR3. Between the trimmed V and J ends, which lost 5 bases and 3 bases, there was a span of 17 bases. In nucleotides, the CDR3 is TGTGCCAGCAGGGTCGGGGGGCAGGAGGACACTGAAGCTTTCTTT. Translated: CASRVGGQEDTEAFF.

This chain connects TRBV9 to TRBJ1-2, with D uncertain. The CDR3 loop spans 14 amino acids. Germline assignment: CDR1 SGDLS and CDR2 YYNGEE. V lost 2 bases and J lost 1, with 9 bases in between. CDR3 sequence reads: CASSVGSFNYGYTF. DNA of the CDR3: TGTGCCAGCAGCGTGGGCAGCTTTAACTATGGCTACACCTTC. Full variable domain (rest looked up from reference TRBV9 and TRBJ1-2): DSGVTQTPKHLITATGQRVTLRCSPRSGDLSVYWYQQSLDQGLQFLIQYYNGEERAKGNILERFSAQQFPDLHSELNLSSLELGDSALYFCASSVGSFNYGYTFGSGTRLTVV.

The chain joins TRBV7-9 to TRBJ2-7; 9 bases are a match to TRBD2. The CDR3 contains 14 residues. V was clipped by 5 bases and J by 6 bases; unmatched bases: 8. Germline V gene data show CDR1 as SEHNR and CDR2 as FQNEAQ (reference sequence). The CDR3: CASSPKVLAGEQYF. CDR3 in DNA: TGTGCCAGCAGCCCGAAGGTACTAGCGGGCGAGCAGTACTTC. Supplemented by reference TRBV7-9 and TRBJ2-7, the full variable domain reads DTGVSQNPRHKITKRGQNVTFRCDPISEHNRLYWYRQTLGQGPEFLTYFQNEAQLEKSRLLSDRFSAERPKGSFSTLEIQRTEQGDSAMYLCASSPKVLAGEQYFGPGTRLTVT.

This clone appeared once. This rearrangement joins TRBV7-6 to TRBJ1-2; tentative D call: TRBD1 (6 bases). CDR1 is SGHVS and CDR2 is FNYEAQ in the germline V gene. There are 13 residues in the CDR3. V lost 5 bases and J 4 bases, leaving 11 bases between the germline ends. The CDR3 nucleotides read TGTGCCAGCAGCGCCGACAGGAGCTATGGCTACACCTTC. Translating it yields CASSADRSYGYTF. The full variable domain, its missing parts supplied by reference TRBV7-6 and TRBJ1-2, is GAGVSQSPRYKVTKRGQDVALRCDPISGHVSLYWYRQALGQGPEFLTYFNYEAQQDKSGLPNDRFSAERPEGSISTLTIQRTEQRDSAMYRCASSADRSYGYTFGSGTRLTVV.

The rearrangement joins TRBV29-1 to TRBJ2-2; the match to TRBD2 covers 7 bases. V lost 4 bases, J lost 6 bases, and 2 bases stayed unmatched. CDR3 length equals 12 residues. The germline gives CDR1 SQVTM, CDR2 ANQGSEA. This CDR3 is CSVARGAGELFF. Written as DNA, the CDR3 is TGCAGCGTTGCCCGGGGGGCCGGGGAGCTGTTTTTT.

The rearrangement links TRBV6-1 to TRBJ1-4; D is unresolved. This CDR3 is built from 14 residues. V was cut by 7 bases and J by 0 bases, with 9 bases left in between. Germline assignment: CDR1 MNHNS and CDR2 SASEGT. DNA for the CDR3: TGTGCCAGCACCTTTAGCTCAACTAATGAAAAACTGTTTTTT. This codes for CASTFSSTNEKLFF.

This clone was observed a few times. In nucleotides, the CDR3 is TGTGCCATCAGTGAGTCTCGGGGCAGGGGGTCGGCGACCCAGTACTTC. Amino acids: CAISESRGRGSATQYF. The J gene is TRBJ2-5, the V gene TRBV10-3; TRBD1 matches at 7 bases. Trimming at V came to 0 bases and at J to 7 bases, leaving 11 bases not matched to a gene. Germline V CDR1 and CDR2: ENHRY, SYGVKD. The CDR3 contains 16 residues.

The rearrangement joins TRBV2 to TRBJ2-1, with D perhaps matching TRBD2 (5 bases). V was clipped by 6 bases and J by 6 bases, with 12 bases between them. Germline CDR1 reads SNHLY; CDR2 reads FYNNEI. This CDR3 has 13 residues. The CDR3 spells CASRRVVGNEQFF. CDR3 DNA: TGTGCCAGCAGGAGGGTAGTCGGCAATGAGCAGTTCTTC.

This clone has more than one count but fewer than ten. The chain's CDR3 is CAWSVSRGLMDNQPQHF. The CDR3 nucleotides are TGTGCCTGGAGTGTATCCAGGGGGCTCATGGACAATCAGCCCCAGCATTTT. The rearrangement uses TRBV30 and TRBJ1-5; 8 bases match TRBD1. There are 17 residues in the CDR3. CDR1 is GTSNPN, CDR2 SVGIG, per germline (reference sequence). V shed 0 bases, J shed 3 bases, and the junction held 10 bases outside the gene matches.

The J gene is TRBJ2-3, the V gene TRBV27; TRBD2 matches at 13 bases. The CDR3 consists of 17 residues. Germline CDR1 MNHEY, CDR2 SMNVEV (reference sequence). V shed 5 bases and J 2 bases; nucleotides not matched to a gene: 7. CDR3 residues: CASSKRLAGGLTDTQYF. The DNA of the CDR3 is TGTGCCAGCAGTAAACGACTAGCGGGAGGTCTCACAGATACGCAGTATTTT.

This chain links TRBV9 with TRBJ2-1; TRBD2 matches 7 bases. The J segment lost 2 bases and the V segment lost 2 bases, leaving 4 bases of the junction unmatched. This CDR3 contains 15 residues. From germline, CDR1 is SGDLS and CDR2 YYNGEE. In DNA form, the CDR3 reads TGTGCCAGCAGCGTGGCGGGGGAGACCTACAATGAGCAGTTCTTC. Protein sequence: CASSVAGETYNEQFF.

The chain employs TRBV28 and TRBJ1-1; 7 nucleotides agree with TRBD1. The CDR3 loop spans 13 amino acids. CDR1 MDHEN and CDR2 SYDVKM come from the germline V gene. V shed 1 base and J 10 bases; nucleotides not matched to a gene: 6. CDR3 in amino acids: CASSLFRGSGAFF. CDR3 DNA sequence: TGTGCCAGCAGTTTATTCAGGGGGTCTGGAGCTTTCTTT.

The V call is TRBV2, the J call TRBJ2-5; D is possibly TRBD1 (6 bases). Judging by the DNA end, TRBJ2-7 fits better; the J call may be wrong. Germline CDR1 is SNHLY and CDR2 is FYNNEI. The CDR3 covers 15 residues. The CDR3 protein is CASTWIEQGHSEQYF. CDR3 nucleotides: TGTGCCAGCACGTGGATAGAACAGGGACACTCCGAGCAGTACTTC.

The gene calls are TRBV28 and TRBJ1-2, with 9 bases aligning to TRBD1. V shed 5 bases and J 6 bases; nucleotides not matched to a gene: 10. The CDR3 extends over 15 amino acids. Germline CDR1 reads MDHEN; CDR2 reads SYDVKM. The CDR3 DNA reads as TGTGCCAGCAGTACTTGGACAGGGGAGGTCCATGGCTACACCTTC. Residues: CASSTWTGEVHGYTF.

The chain recombines TRBV13 with TRBJ1-2, with 8 bases fitting TRBD1. With V trimmed by 5 bases and J by 7 bases, 6 bases remained unmatched. The V gene's germline CDR1 is PRHDT and CDR2 FYEKMQ (reference sequence). The CDR3 sequence is 13 residues long. DNA for the CDR3: TGTGCCAGCAGCATACAGGGGGTGAGTGGCTACACCTTC. Its translation: CASSIQGVSGYTF.